This T cell receptor beta chain was observed in a study of T cells in Graves' hyperthyroidism and ophthalmopathy. Amplified TCR beta CDR3 regions came from RNA transcripts. An initial round of RT-PCR targeting the TCR CDR3 relied on the HTBI primer set. TCRdb re-derived calls from the multiplex PCR reads in MiXCR, one entry per CDR3 protein. The data show about 550,000 distinct CDR3 sequences, less than 25% seen once. Trimming removed 0 bases from V and 3 bases from J; junction bases left unmatched: 8. Germline loops: CDR1 SGHRS, CDR2 YFSETQ. The CDR3 spans 16 residues. The chain links TRBV5-1 to TRBJ2-7; TRBD1 matches at 8 bases. The specimen was blood. The sequence came from a man in his late teens or twenties with Graves' hyperthyroidism. Here the CDR3 reads CASSLVTQGADYEQYF. In DNA, the CDR3 is TGCGCCAGCAGCTTGGTTACCCAGGGGGCCGACTACGAGCAGTACTTC.